This T cell receptor beta chain was sequenced during a study of molecular identifiers for immune sequencing clone quantification. Study context: In replicates, the authors split RNA from about 19,000 or 110,000 naive CD8 cells five ways and sequenced four.

Findings and limits, study-wide: Investigators reportedly could detect spiked Jurkat TCR RNA from one cell among about a million naive cells.

In its sample, this clonotype was seen a few times. Its cognate antigen is unknown. TCRdb independently ran MiXCR on the PCR reads; one entry per CDR3 protein. The sample records hundreds of thousands of distinct CDR3 sequences, about 25% being singletons. The CDR3 length is 13 residues. V lost 5 bases, J lost 5 bases, and 11 bases lay in between. Germline V gene lookup returns CDR1 MNHEY and CDR2 SMNVEV (reference sequence). The V and J genes are TRBV27 and TRBJ2-3; D remains ambiguous. This receptor was taken from a human donor in good health. Some libraries in this study had Jurkat cell RNA spiked in. Sequencing was done on a sample of naive CD8+ T cells from blood, with Jurkat cell RNA spiked in. As to subset: FACS-sorted CD8+CD4-CCR7+CD45RA+ naive T cells. CDR3 in amino acids: CASSPRTKDTQYF. Written as DNA, the CDR3 is TGTGCCAGCAGTCCCCGGACCAAAGATACGCAGTATTTT.